The 8 T cell receptor beta chains in this list originate from one sample, sequenced in a study of T cells in Graves' hyperthyroidism and ophthalmopathy. Amplified regions were TCR beta CDR3 sequences from RNA transcripts. A set of HTBI primers served as the primers for a first-round RT-PCR of the TCR CDR3. One entry per CDR3 protein, called by TCRdb with MiXCR from the multiplex PCR reads. This sample has more than 300,000 distinct CDR3 sequences, with 17% found just once. The sequencing input was blood. The source is a woman in her thirties with Graves' hyperthyroidism that later progressed to Graves' ophthalmopathy.

This clonotype was seen at least ten times. The rearrangement uses TRBV28 and TRBJ2-7, with no clear D. CDR1 and CDR2 (germline): MDHEN, SYDVKM. V was pared by 6 bases and J by 4 bases, with 13 bases between. The CDR3 is 13 residues long. CDR3 nucleotides: TGTGCCAGCAGGCACTTGGAAGTTTACGAGCAGTACTTC. This codes for CASRHLEVYEQYF.

This clonotype appeared many times. CDR3 loop: CASSFTGGGPEQYF. The CDR3 DNA reads as TGCGCCAGCAGCTTCACAGGGGGCGGCCCCGAGCAGTACTTC. The gene calls are TRBV5-1 and TRBJ2-7, with 9 positions matching TRBD1. Germline CDR1 is SGHRS and CDR2 is YFSETQ. V gave up 2 bases and J gave up 6 bases; unmatched junction bases: 6. The CDR3 consists of 14 residues.

The sample holds many counts of this clonotype. The V and J genes are TRBV10-2 and TRBJ1-5; the D is unclear. CDR1 and CDR2 from the germline V gene are WSHSY and SAAADI. This CDR3 spans 15 amino acids. V was pared by 2 bases and J by 4 bases, with 12 bases between. CDR3 loop: CASSELWTGNQPQHF. CDR3 nucleotide sequence: TGCGCCAGCAGTGAGCTGTGGACGGGGAATCAGCCCCAGCATTTT.

This sequence joins TRBV28 and TRBJ2-3; 13 bases are a match to TRBD2. Germline V gene sequence: CDR1 MDHEN, CDR2 SYDVKM. The V gene end was trimmed by 6 bases and the J gene end by 5 bases; junction bases not matched to a gene: 8. The CDR3 consists of 16 residues. This CDR3 is CASRLLAGGPRDTQYF. Here the CDR3 DNA reads TGTGCCAGCAGACTACTAGCGGGGGGGCCTAGAGATACGCAGTATTTT.

In this sample, this clonotype turned up many times. J is TRBJ1-6 and V is TRBV12-3 or TRBV12-4; D is uncertain. This CDR3 has 13 amino acids. V dropped 5 bases and J dropped 9 bases, with 11 bases sitting between them. The chain's CDR3 is CASSPRFGSPLHF. The CDR3 DNA reads TGTGCCAGCAGTCCCCGGTTCGGTTCACCCCTCCACTTT.

This clonotype has a count of ten or more. V usage is TRBV3-1 and J usage is TRBJ1-1, with 9 bases lining up with TRBD1. In germline, CDR1 is LGHDT, CDR2 YNNKEL (reference sequence). The V segment lost 2 bases and the J segment 5 bases; nucleotides outside the gene matches: 12. The CDR3 totals 17 residues. The CDR3 DNA reads TGTGCCAGCAGCCAATCCCGGGACAGGGTTTCGGGGACTGAAGCTTTCTTT. This translates into CASSQSRDRVSGTEAFF. The full variable domain, with the rest looked up from reference TRBV3-1 and TRBJ1-1, is DTAVSQTPKYLVTQMGNDKSIKCEQNLGHDTMYWYKQDSKKFLKIMFSYNNKELIINETVPNRFSPKSPDKAHLNLHINSLELGDSAVYFCASSQSRDRVSGTEAFFGQGTRLTVV.

This clonotype was seen at least ten times. The V call is TRBV20-1, the J call TRBJ1-4; 7 bases align to TRBD1. The CDR3 totals 13 residues. Per the germline V gene, CDR1 is DFQATT and CDR2 is SNEGSKA (reference sequence). This CDR3 is CSVGQGEVEKLFF. Written as DNA, the CDR3 is TGCAGCGTGGGGCAGGGGGAAGTTGAAAAACTGTTTTTT.

This clonotype has at least ten counts. The chain carries TRBV27 and TRBJ2-5; a possible D gene is TRBD1 (5 bases). The CDR3 has 14 amino acids. V was cut by 6 bases and J by 4 bases, with 15 bases left in between. Germline CDR1 MNHEY, CDR2 SMNVEV (reference sequence). This chain's CDR3 is CASSGWARAETQYF. DNA for the CDR3: TGTGCCAGCAGCGGCTGGGCCAGGGCAGAGACCCAGTACTTC.